This paragraph reports one T cell receptor (beta chain). This sample was included in a study of patients and donors after allogeneic stem cell transplantation. V was shortened by 8 bases and J by 6 bases, with 20 bases between the two germline ends. This CDR3 region has 15 residues. In TCRdb, the RT-PCR reads were re-called with MiXCR into one record per CDR3 protein. The sample contains about 960,000 distinct CDR3 sequences, around 17% of which appear only once. This rearrangement joins TRBV12-3 or TRBV12-4 to TRBJ2-1, with D perhaps matching TRBD2 (5 bases). This TCR derives from a human donor who was either an allogeneic HSCT recipient or a stem cell or donor lymphocyte infusion donor (not recorded which). It is not recorded whose cells these are; they may come from a transplant donor. Material for sequencing was blood, either unsorted or a sorted T cell fraction (not recorded which). In DNA, the CDR3 is TGTGCCAGCCCACCCCTGGATTGGGCGGGCAATGAGCAGTTCTTC. This encodes CASPPLDWAGNEQFF.